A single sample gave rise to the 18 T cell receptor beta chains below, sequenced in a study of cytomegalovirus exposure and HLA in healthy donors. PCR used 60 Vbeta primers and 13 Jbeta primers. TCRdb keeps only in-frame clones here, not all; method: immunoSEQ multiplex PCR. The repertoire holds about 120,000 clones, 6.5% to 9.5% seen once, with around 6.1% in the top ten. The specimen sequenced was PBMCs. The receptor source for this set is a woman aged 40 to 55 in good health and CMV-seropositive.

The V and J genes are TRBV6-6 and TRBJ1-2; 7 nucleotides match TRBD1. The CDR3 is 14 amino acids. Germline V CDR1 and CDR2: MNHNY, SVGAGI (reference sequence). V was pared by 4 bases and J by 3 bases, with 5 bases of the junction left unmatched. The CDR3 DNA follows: TGTGCCAGCAGTTCACAGGGGAATGACTATGGCTACACCTTC. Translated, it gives CASSSQGNDYGYTF.

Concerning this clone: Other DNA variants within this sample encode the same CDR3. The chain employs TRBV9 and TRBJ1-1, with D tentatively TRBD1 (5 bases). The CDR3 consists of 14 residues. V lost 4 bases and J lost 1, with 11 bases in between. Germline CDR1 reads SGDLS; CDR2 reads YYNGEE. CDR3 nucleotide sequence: TGTGCCAGCAGCCCCGACAGACGGAACACTGAAGCTTTCTTT. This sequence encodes CASSPDRRNTEAFF. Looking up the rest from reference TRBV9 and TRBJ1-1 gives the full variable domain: DSGVTQTPKHLITATGQRVTLRCSPRSGDLSVYWYQQSLDQGLQFLIQYYNGEERAKGNILERFSAQQFPDLHSELNLSSLELGDSALYFCASSPDRRNTEAFFGQGTRLTVV.

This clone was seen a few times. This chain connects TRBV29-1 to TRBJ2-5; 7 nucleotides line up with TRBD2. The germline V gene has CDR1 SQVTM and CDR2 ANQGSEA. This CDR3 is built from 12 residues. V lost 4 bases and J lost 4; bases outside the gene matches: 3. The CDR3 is CSVVGGGETQYF. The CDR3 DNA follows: TGCAGCGTTGTTGGGGGGGGAGAGACCCAGTACTTC.

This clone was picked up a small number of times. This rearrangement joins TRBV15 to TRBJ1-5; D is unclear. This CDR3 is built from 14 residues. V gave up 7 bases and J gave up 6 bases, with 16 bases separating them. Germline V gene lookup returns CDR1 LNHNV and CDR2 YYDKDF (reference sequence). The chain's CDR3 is CATNSGLSPQPQHF. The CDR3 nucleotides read TGTGCCACCAACTCTGGACTGTCCCCTCAGCCCCAGCATTTT.

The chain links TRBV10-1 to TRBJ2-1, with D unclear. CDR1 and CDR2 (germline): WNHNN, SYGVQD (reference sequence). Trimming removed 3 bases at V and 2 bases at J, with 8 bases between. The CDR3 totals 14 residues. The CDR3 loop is CASSDRGTYNEQFF. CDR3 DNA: TGCGCCAGCAGTGATCGCGGTACCTACAATGAGCAGTTCTTC.

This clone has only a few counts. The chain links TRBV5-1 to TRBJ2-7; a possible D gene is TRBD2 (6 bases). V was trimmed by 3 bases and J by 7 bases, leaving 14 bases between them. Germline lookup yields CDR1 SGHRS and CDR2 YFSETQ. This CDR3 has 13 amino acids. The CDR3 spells CASSSGTRPEQYF. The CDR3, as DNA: TGCGCCAGCAGCTCGGGGACTCGACCGGAGCAGTACTTC. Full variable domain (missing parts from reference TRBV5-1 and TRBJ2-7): KAGVTQTPRYLIKTRGQQVTLSCSPISGHRSVSWYQQTPGQGLQFLFEYFSETQRNKGNFPGRFSGRQFSNSRSEMNVSTLELGDSALYLCASSSGTRPEQYFGPGTRLTVT.

CDR3 protein: CASSYSTREGEKLFF. The CDR3, as DNA: TGTGCCAGCAGTTACTCGACACGGGAGGGGGAAAAACTGTTTTTT. The chain uses TRBV6-6 and TRBJ1-4; a possible D gene is TRBD1 (5 bases). The length of the CDR3 is 15 residues. The V gene's germline CDR1 is MNHNY and CDR2 SVGAGI (reference sequence). V lost 0 bases and J 8 bases, leaving 13 bases between the germline ends.

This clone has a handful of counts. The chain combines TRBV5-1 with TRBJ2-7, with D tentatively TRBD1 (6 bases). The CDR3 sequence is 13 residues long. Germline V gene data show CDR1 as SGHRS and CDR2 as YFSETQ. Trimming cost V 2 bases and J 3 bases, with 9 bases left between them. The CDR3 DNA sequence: TGCGCCAGCAGCTTTCAGGGGAACTACGAGCAGTACTTC. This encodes CASSFQGNYEQYF.

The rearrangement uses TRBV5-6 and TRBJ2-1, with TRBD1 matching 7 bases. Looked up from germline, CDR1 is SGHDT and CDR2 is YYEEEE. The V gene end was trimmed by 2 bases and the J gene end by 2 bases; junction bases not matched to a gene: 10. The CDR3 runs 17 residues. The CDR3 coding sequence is TGTGCCAGCAGCTTCACAGACCCCGGGACAGCCTACAATGAGCAGTTCTTC. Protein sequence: CASSFTDPGTAYNEQFF.

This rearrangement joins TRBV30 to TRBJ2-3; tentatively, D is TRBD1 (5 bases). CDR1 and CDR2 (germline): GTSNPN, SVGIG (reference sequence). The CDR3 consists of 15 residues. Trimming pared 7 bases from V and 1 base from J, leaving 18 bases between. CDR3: CALGPFLGGTDTQYF. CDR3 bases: TGTGCCTTGGGGCCCTTCCTTGGGGGCACAGATACGCAGTATTTT.

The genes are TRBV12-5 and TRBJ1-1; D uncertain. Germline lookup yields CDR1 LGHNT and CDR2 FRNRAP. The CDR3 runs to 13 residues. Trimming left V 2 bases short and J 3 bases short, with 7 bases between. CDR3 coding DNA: TGTGCTAGTGGTTTGAATGCGGACACTGAAGCTTTCTTT. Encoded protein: CASGLNADTEAFF.

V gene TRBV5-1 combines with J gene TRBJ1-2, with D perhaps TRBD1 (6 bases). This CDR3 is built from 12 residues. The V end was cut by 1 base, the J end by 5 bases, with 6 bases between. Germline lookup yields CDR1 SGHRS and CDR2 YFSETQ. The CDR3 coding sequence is TGCGCCAGCAGCTTGACAGGGTATGGCTACACCTTC. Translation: CASSLTGYGYTF.

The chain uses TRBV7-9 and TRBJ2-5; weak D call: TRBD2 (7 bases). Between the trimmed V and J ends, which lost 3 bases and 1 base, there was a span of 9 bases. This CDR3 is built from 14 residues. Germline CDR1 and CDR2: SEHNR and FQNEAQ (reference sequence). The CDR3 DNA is TGTGCCAGCAGCTTGGGGGGGCGCCAAGAGACCCAGTACTTC. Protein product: CASSLGGRQETQYF.

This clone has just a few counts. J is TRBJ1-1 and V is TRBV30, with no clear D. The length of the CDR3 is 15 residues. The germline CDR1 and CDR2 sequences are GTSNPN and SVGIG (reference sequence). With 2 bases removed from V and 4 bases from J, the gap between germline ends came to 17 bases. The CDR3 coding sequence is TGTGCCTGGAGTCCGGACCGCCCGGAGGTCACTGAAGCTTTCTTT. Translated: CAWSPDRPEVTEAFF.

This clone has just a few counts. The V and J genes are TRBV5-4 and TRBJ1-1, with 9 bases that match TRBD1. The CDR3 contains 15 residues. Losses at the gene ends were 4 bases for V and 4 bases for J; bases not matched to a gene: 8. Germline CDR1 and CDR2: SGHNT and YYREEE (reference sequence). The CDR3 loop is CASSPGTGRVTEAFF. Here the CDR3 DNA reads TGTGCCAGCAGCCCTGGGACAGGGAGGGTCACTGAAGCTTTCTTT.

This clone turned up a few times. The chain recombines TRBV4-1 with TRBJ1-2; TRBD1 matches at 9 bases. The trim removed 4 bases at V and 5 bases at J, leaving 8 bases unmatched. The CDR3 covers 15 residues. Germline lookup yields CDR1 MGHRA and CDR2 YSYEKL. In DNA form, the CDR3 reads TGCGCCAGCAGCCTCCTTGGGACAGGGAATTATGGCTACACCTTC. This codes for CASSLLGTGNYGYTF.

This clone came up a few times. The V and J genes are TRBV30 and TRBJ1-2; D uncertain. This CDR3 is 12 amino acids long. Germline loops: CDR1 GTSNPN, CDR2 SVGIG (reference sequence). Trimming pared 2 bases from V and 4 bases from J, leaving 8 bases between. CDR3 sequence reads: CAWSSRLYGYTF. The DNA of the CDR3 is TGTGCCTGGAGTTCCCGACTCTATGGCTACACCTTC.

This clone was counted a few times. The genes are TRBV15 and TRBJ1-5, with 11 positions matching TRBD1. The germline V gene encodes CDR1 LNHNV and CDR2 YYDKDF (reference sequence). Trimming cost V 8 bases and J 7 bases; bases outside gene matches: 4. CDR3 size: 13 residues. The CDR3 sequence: CATGTGGGQPQHF. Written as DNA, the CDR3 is TGTGCCACCGGGACAGGGGGAGGGCAGCCCCAGCATTTT.